What follows is one T cell receptor beta chain and its context. Clones were sequenced by immunoSEQ multiplex PCR, and TCRdb holds only the in-frame ones, with some missing. The sample has about 230,000 clones, 89% seen once. This CDR3 is 14 amino acids long. With 4 bases removed from V and 2 bases from J, the gap between germline ends came to 11 bases. Per the germline V gene, CDR1 is LNHDA and CDR2 is SQIVND (reference sequence). This entry comes from a study of blood T cell repertoires in COVID-19. Study-level information: COVID-19 samples from acute and convalescent phases originated in the United States, Italy and Spain.

The gene calls are TRBV19 and TRBJ1-1; D possibly corresponds to TRBD1 (5 bases). This sequence originates from a woman aged 25 to 45 with acute COVID-19. Sample: PBMCs or T cells enriched from blood (not recorded which). The CDR3 DNA reads as TGTGCCAGTAGTACCCGACAGACCAACACTGAAGCTTTCTTT. Translation gives CASSTRQTNTEAFF.